The 32 T cell receptor beta chains below all came from one sample that was sequenced in a study of T cell changes during pregnancy in multiple sclerosis. TCRdb's copy holds only in-frame clones and misses some; the assay was immunoSEQ multiplex PCR. The sample shows some 60,000 clones, 93% of them seen only once. The sample in question was CD4+ T cells from peripheral blood mononuclear cells, obtained before pregnancy. The receptors were gathered from a female donor with multiple sclerosis, enrolled in a pregnancy study.

J is TRBJ2-3 and V is TRBV5-5; 13 bases line up with TRBD2. Germline V gene sequence: CDR1 SGHKS, CDR2 YYEKEE (reference sequence). The CDR3 has 15 amino acids. Trimming cost V 3 bases and J 6 bases; bases outside gene matches: 4. CDR3 sequence: CASSSGTSGKDTQYF. CDR3 nucleotides: TGTGCCAGCAGCTCTGGGACTAGCGGGAAGGATACGCAGTATTTT.

This chain uses TRBV19 with TRBJ1-1; 7 bases match TRBD1. With V trimmed by 9 bases and J by 4 bases, 5 bases remained unmatched. The CDR3 has 12 amino acids. Germline V CDR1 and CDR2: LNHDA, SQIVND (reference sequence). The CDR3 is CASRDSFTEAFF. Here the CDR3 DNA reads TGTGCCAGCAGGGACAGTTTCACTGAAGCTTTCTTT.

This rearrangement joins TRBV21-1 to TRBJ2-7; the D call TRBD1 from the table was never checked on the DNA. TRBV21-1 represents a pseudogene. CDR3 size: 18 residues. The CDR3 loop is CASSKDKTTPGQTYEQYF. For the CDR3, the DNA is TGTGCCAGCAGCAAAGATAAAACCACGCCAGGGCAAACCTACGAGCAGTACTTC.

The count of this clone is one. V usage is TRBV4-3 and J usage is TRBJ1-1; no definite D call. V was clipped by 0 bases and J by 5 bases, with 7 bases between them. The CDR3 consists of 13 residues. The germline V gene encodes CDR1 LGHNA and CDR2 YSLEER. The CDR3 region is CASSQERVTEAFF. In nucleotides, the CDR3 is TGCGCCAGCAGCCAAGAACGGGTGACTGAAGCTTTCTTT.

The chain combines TRBV5-1 with TRBJ2-1; 9 nucleotides agree with TRBD2. The V and J ends lost 0 bases and 8 bases, in that order; junction bases with no gene match: 6. Germline loops: CDR1 SGHRS, CDR2 YFSETQ. The length of the CDR3 is 15 residues. CDR3 in amino acids: CASSLDSSGKDEQFF. Written as DNA, the CDR3 is TGCGCCAGCAGCTTGGATTCTAGCGGGAAAGATGAGCAGTTCTTC. Full variable domain (remainder filled in from reference TRBV5-1 and TRBJ2-1): KAGVTQTPRYLIKTRGQQVTLSCSPISGHRSVSWYQQTPGQGLQFLFEYFSETQRNKGNFPGRFSGRQFSNSRSEMNVSTLELGDSALYLCASSLDSSGKDEQFFGPGTRLTVL.

V and J are TRBV15 and TRBJ1-2; 10 bases are a match to TRBD1. Germline CDR1 reads LNHNV; CDR2 reads YYDKDF (reference sequence). This CDR3 has 12 residues. V gave up 3 bases and J gave up 12 bases; unmatched junction bases: 4. CDR3 coding DNA: TGTGCCACCAGCAGCGGACAGGGGGTGGACACCTTC. Translation: CATSSGQGVDTF.

The CDR3 DNA reads TGTGCCAGCTCACCGAGGGGGACTAGCGGTAACTACGAGCAGTACTTC. Translation gives CASSPRGTSGNYEQYF. This sequence joins TRBV18 and TRBJ2-7; the match to TRBD2 covers 11 bases. Germline CDR1 reads KGHSH; CDR2 reads LQKENI. The CDR3 totals 16 residues. The ends lost 3 bases at V and 3 bases at J; junction bases unmatched: 7.

The chain carries TRBV28 and TRBJ1-1; 7 nucleotides line up with TRBD1. This CDR3 comprises 16 residues. Germline V lookup: CDR1 MDHEN, CDR2 SYDVKM. Trimming removed 5 bases from V and 5 bases from J; junction bases left unmatched: 14. CDR3 in amino acids: CASSQISRGRGTEAFF. In DNA, the CDR3 is TGTGCCAGCAGTCAAATAAGCAGGGGGAGAGGGACTGAAGCTTTCTTT.

The V and J genes are TRBV6-6 and TRBJ1-2, with D possibly matching TRBD1 (6 bases). Germline loops: CDR1 MNHNY, CDR2 SVGAGI (reference sequence). This CDR3 comprises 12 residues. V dropped 10 bases and J dropped 8 bases, with 17 bases sitting between them. As DNA, the CDR3 is TGTGCCACGGTAGGGGGGGCAGGAGGCTACACCTTC. It translates to CATVGGAGGYTF.

The V gene is TRBV5-1, the J gene TRBJ1-1; D might be TRBD1 (5 bases). CDR1 SGHRS and CDR2 YFSETQ come from the germline V gene. V lost 1 base, J lost 1 base, and 14 bases lay in between. The CDR3 spans 16 residues. Here the CDR3 DNA reads TGCGCCAGCAGCTTGAGCACAGGCGGCCGGAACACTGAAGCTTTCTTT. It specifies CASSLSTGGRNTEAFF. Filled out from reference TRBV5-1 and TRBJ1-1, the complete variable domain reads KAGVTQTPRYLIKTRGQQVTLSCSPISGHRSVSWYQQTPGQGLQFLFEYFSETQRNKGNFPGRFSGRQFSNSRSEMNVSTLELGDSALYLCASSLSTGGRNTEAFFGQGTRLTVV.

This chain uses TRBV6-5 with TRBJ1-1; possible D gene TRBD1, 5 bases. Between the trimmed V and J ends, which lost 2 bases and 4 bases, there was a span of 8 bases. CDR1 MNHEY and CDR2 SVGAGI come from the germline V gene. CDR3 length: 13 residues. The CDR3 sequence: CASSYGGFTEAFF. The CDR3 DNA is TGTGCCAGCAGTTACGGGGGGTTCACTGAAGCTTTCTTT.

The genes are TRBV6-6 and TRBJ2-5; unclear D gene. The J call may be in error: the DNA end matches TRBJ2-7 better. This CDR3 region has 14 residues. Germline V lookup: CDR1 MNHNY, CDR2 SVGAGI (reference sequence). The CDR3 reads CASRHLVSSYEQYF. DNA for the CDR3: TGTGCCAGCAGACACCTAGTTAGCTCCTACGAGCAGTACTTC.

CDR3 loop: CASSHSPLAQETQYF. In DNA form, the CDR3 reads TGTGCCAGCAGCCACAGCCCGCTAGCACAAGAGACCCAGTACTTC. V is TRBV7-9 and J is TRBJ2-5; weak D call: TRBD2 (5 bases). This CDR3 has 15 amino acids. CDR1 SEHNR and CDR2 FQNEAQ come from the germline V gene (reference sequence). The V and J ends lost 5 bases and 2 bases respectively, with 15 bases between them.

The chain carries TRBV2 and TRBJ2-5; D gene ambiguous. CDR1 SNHLY and CDR2 FYNNEI come from the germline V gene. CDR3 length: 11 amino acids. The V end was cut by 8 bases, the J end by 5 bases, with 9 bases between. This chain's CDR3 is CASHERETQYF. CDR3 nucleotides: TGTGCCAGCCATGAGAGGGAGACCCAGTACTTC.

The chain carries TRBV6-6 and TRBJ1-2; TRBD1 matches 9 bases. The CDR3 has 15 amino acids. V dropped 2 bases and J dropped 7; count of bases not matched to a gene: 8. Germline V gene data show CDR1 as MNHNY and CDR2 as SVGAGI (reference sequence). The CDR3 region is CASSYLDRGGPGYTF. The CDR3 nucleotides read TGTGCCAGCAGTTACCTGGACAGGGGAGGGCCTGGCTACACCTTC.

This chain uses TRBV4-3 with TRBJ2-4; tentative D call: TRBD2 (6 bases). The CDR3 loop spans 16 amino acids. Trimming shortened V by 4 bases and J by 6 bases, and 19 bases separated the two germline ends. The V gene's germline CDR1 is LGHNA and CDR2 YSLEER. CDR3 DNA sequence: TGCGCCAGCAGCCTTCACCCTGGGGGGTCCGGAAACATTCAGTACTTC. Amino acid sequence: CASSLHPGGSGNIQYF.

The V gene is TRBV25-1, the J gene TRBJ2-1; TRBD2 matches 10 bases. The V gene's germline CDR1 is MGHDK and CDR2 SYGVNS. The V gene end was trimmed by 2 bases and the J gene end by 3 bases; junction bases not matched to a gene: 4. The CDR3 loop spans 16 amino acids. CDR3 sequence reads: CASSETGTSDYNEQFF. In nucleotides, the CDR3 is TGTGCCAGCAGTGAAACCGGGACTAGCGACTACAATGAGCAGTTCTTC.

This clone has a single count. This chain uses TRBV9 with TRBJ2-5; D remains ambiguous. CDR3 length: 14 residues. V dropped 0 bases and J dropped 5 bases, with 11 bases sitting between them. CDR1 is SGDLS, CDR2 YYNGEE, per germline. The CDR3 reads CASSVATSSETQYF. CDR3 in DNA: TGTGCCAGCAGCGTAGCGACCAGTAGCGAGACCCAGTACTTC. Looking up the rest from reference TRBV9 and TRBJ2-5 gives the full variable domain: DSGVTQTPKHLITATGQRVTLRCSPRSGDLSVYWYQQSLDQGLQFLIQYYNGEERAKGNILERFSAQQFPDLHSELNLSSLELGDSALYFCASSVATSSETQYFGPGTRLLVL.

The gene calls are TRBV20-1 and TRBJ1-1, with D uncertain. Trimming removed 2 bases at V and 4 bases at J, with 5 bases between. The V gene's germline CDR1 is DFQATT and CDR2 SNEGSKA (reference sequence). The CDR3 length is 11 residues. The CDR3 sequence is CSARSGTEAFF. For the CDR3, the DNA is TGCAGTGCTAGATCAGGCACTGAAGCTTTCTTT.

The genes are TRBV5-1 and TRBJ1-2; TRBD1 agrees at 9 bases. This CDR3 comprises 13 residues. Germline CDR1 is SGHRS and CDR2 is YFSETQ. V lost 2 bases, J lost 8 bases, and 4 bases stayed unmatched. The CDR3 protein is CASSFGTGTGYTF. In nucleotides, the CDR3 is TGCGCCAGCAGCTTCGGGACAGGGACAGGCTACACCTTC.

The rearrangement uses TRBV7-8 and TRBJ2-7, with 9 bases aligning to TRBD2. Germline CDR1 is SGHVS and CDR2 is FQNEAQ. V dropped 8 bases and J dropped 3; count of bases not matched to a gene: 11. The length of the CDR3 is 15 residues. For the CDR3, the DNA is TGTGCCAGCTCCGAAGGCGGGAGGGCTGACTACGAGCAGTACTTC. This translates into CASSEGGRADYEQYF.

The chain combines TRBV2 with TRBJ2-7; D might be TRBD1 (6 bases). Germline V gene data show CDR1 as SNHLY and CDR2 as FYNNEI. CDR3 length: 14 residues. V dropped 7 bases and J dropped 6 bases, with 19 bases sitting between them. The CDR3 reads CASTTGSTGTEQYF. The CDR3 region has the DNA TGTGCCAGCACAACCGGGTCGACAGGCACCGAGCAGTACTTC.

This clone appeared once. The V gene is TRBV6-1, the J gene TRBJ2-5; D is perhaps TRBD1 (6 bases). The CDR3 has 14 residues. V shed 6 bases and J shed 2 bases, with 13 bases lying between them. Germline values: CDR1 MNHNS, CDR2 SASEGT. In DNA, the CDR3 is TGTGCCAGCAGGAGGGGAACAGGGCAAGAGACCCAGTACTTC. It encodes CASRRGTGQETQYF.

This chain links TRBV29-1 with TRBJ1-1; 7 positions match TRBD1. Per the germline V gene, CDR1 is SQVTM and CDR2 is ANQGSEA. Unmatched junction bases numbered 4, after V lost 2 bases and J lost 4 bases. The CDR3 covers 13 residues. The chain's CDR3 is CSVEKGQATEAFF. CDR3 bases: TGCAGCGTTGAAAAAGGACAGGCCACTGAAGCTTTCTTT.

The V gene is TRBV4-1, the J gene TRBJ1-5; D perhaps matches TRBD1 (5 bases). This CDR3 is built from 13 residues. The V gene lost 1 base and the J gene lost 12 bases, with 13 bases spanning the gap. From germline, CDR1 is MGHRA and CDR2 YSYEKL. The CDR3 nucleotides are TGCGCCAGCAGCCAAGGTCCCGGAGGGGTCCAGCATTTT. It is translated as CASSQGPGGVQHF.

In nucleotides, the CDR3 is TGTGCCAGCACGAGGGGACAGGGGGCGACGAACACCGGGGAGCTGTTTTTT. Translated: CASTRGQGATNTGELFF. The chain links TRBV18 to TRBJ2-2, with TRBD1 identical over 12 bases. The CDR3 totals 17 residues. Trimming took 8 bases from V and 0 from J; bases not matched to a gene: 7. Germline CDR1 reads KGHSH; CDR2 reads LQKENI.

V usage is TRBV11-2 and J usage is TRBJ2-2; 10 nucleotides agree with TRBD2. In germline, CDR1 is SGHAT, CDR2 FQNNGV. Unmatched junction bases numbered 3, after V lost 4 bases and J lost 1 base. This CDR3 is 16 amino acids long. The CDR3: CASSSGLALNTGELFF. The CDR3 DNA reads TGTGCCAGCAGCTCGGGACTAGCGCTGAACACCGGGGAGCTGTTTTTT.

V gene TRBV29-1 combines with J gene TRBJ2-1, with 15 bases lining up with TRBD2. Germline V gene data show CDR1 as SQVTM and CDR2 as ANQGSEA. The V and J ends lost 4 bases and 9 bases, in that order; junction bases with no gene match: 16. CDR3 size: 18 residues. CDR3 protein: CSVGGRTSGRANLVEQFF. The CDR3 region has the DNA TGCAGCGTTGGGGGGAGGACTAGCGGGAGGGCCAATTTGGTTGAGCAGTTCTTC.

The rearrangement joins TRBV11-1 to TRBJ2-7; TRBD1 aligns across 7 bases. J gave up 3 bases and V 8 bases, and 7 bases lay outside the gene matches. This CDR3 contains 13 residues. Germline lookup yields CDR1 SGHAT and CDR2 FQDESV (reference sequence). The CDR3 coding sequence is TGTGCCAGCTCCGAGGGACAGCTCTACGAGCAGTACTTC. Translating gives CASSEGQLYEQYF. Based on the CDR3 plus reference TRBV11-1 and TRBJ2-7, the full variable domain is EAEVAQSPRYKITEKSQAVAFWCDPISGHATLYWYRQILGQGPELLVQFQDESVVDDSQLPKDRFSAERLKGVDSTLKIQPAELGDSAMYLCASSEGQLYEQYFGPGTRLTVT.

The chain couples TRBV7-2 to TRBJ1-1; weak D call: TRBD1 (6 bases). Deletions cut 2 bases from V and 0 bases from J, with 10 bases between. Germline CDR1 reads SGHTA; CDR2 reads FQGNSA. The length of the CDR3 is 15 residues. The CDR3 DNA is TGTGCCAGCAGCTTACAAACAGGGCTGAACACTGAAGCTTTCTTT. This gives the protein CASSLQTGLNTEAFF.

The chain is built from TRBV7-9 and TRBJ2-4; 10 bases fit TRBD2. The CDR3 loop spans 16 amino acids. CDR1 is SEHNR, CDR2 FQNEAQ, per germline (reference sequence). V trimming: 3 bases; J trimming: 4 bases; junction bases outside the gene matches: 6. The CDR3 sequence is CASSLLAGDGKNIQYF. The CDR3 bases are TGTGCCAGCAGCTTGCTAGCGGGAGATGGTAAAAACATTCAGTACTTC.

The chain combines TRBV6-6 with TRBJ1-1; 8 bases fit TRBD1. V dropped 6 bases and J dropped 6; count of bases not matched to a gene: 9. Germline V gives CDR1 MNHNY, CDR2 SVGAGI (reference sequence). The CDR3 sequence is 14 residues long. The CDR3 region is CASRGGRTGSEAFF. In DNA form, the CDR3 reads TGTGCCAGCAGGGGGGGACGGACAGGGTCTGAAGCTTTCTTT.